Below are 19 T cell receptor beta chains sequenced from a single sample in a study of identifying expanded T cells in peripheral blood. Measured with immunoSEQ multiplex PCR; TCRdb has only the in-frame clones, and not every one. Of 100,000 to 150,000 clones detected, 75% to 90% appear once; the ten largest clones hold 3.3%. The sample taken for sequencing was blood. These receptors all stem from a person between 18 and 75 years old in good health.

This clone was seen ten or more times. The V call is TRBV7-2, the J call TRBJ1-5; D may be TRBD1 (5 bases). The CDR3 covers 19 residues. Germline CDR1 and CDR2: SGHTA and FQGNSA. Between the trimmed V and J ends, which lost 5 bases and 3 bases, there was a span of 26 bases. The CDR3 here is CASSLTGPLSGHPNQPQHF. CDR3 sequence (DNA): TGTGCCAGCAGCCTTACGGGACCTCTAAGTGGGCACCCCAATCAGCCCCAGCATTTT. Drawing the rest from reference TRBV7-2 and TRBJ1-5, the complete variable domain is GAGVSQSPSNKVTEKGKDVELRCDPISGHTALYWYRQSLGQGLEFLIYFQGNSAPDKSGLPSDRFSAERTGGSVSTLTIQRTQQEDSAVYLCASSLTGPLSGHPNQPQHFGDGTRLSIL.

V is TRBV11-3 and J is TRBJ1-1; the D gene is possibly TRBD1 (5 bases). The V gene's germline CDR1 is SGHNT and CDR2 YENEEA. V was shortened by 1 base and J by 6 bases, with 12 bases between the two germline ends. The CDR3 sequence is 14 residues long. The CDR3, as DNA: TGTGCCAGCAGCTTAGTCAGGGTTCATTCTGAAGCTTTCTTT. It specifies CASSLVRVHSEAFF.

This clone came up once. The J gene is TRBJ2-1, the V gene TRBV7-2, with 8 bases fitting TRBD1. Looked up from germline, CDR1 is SGHTA and CDR2 is FQGNSA. The length of the CDR3 is 14 residues. The trim removed 4 bases at V and 5 bases at J, leaving 4 bases unmatched. CDR3 coding DNA: TGTGCCAGCAGCTCGGACAGGGTTAACAATGAGCAGTTCTTC. It encodes CASSSDRVNNEQFF. Full variable domain (outside the CDR3, taken from reference TRBV7-2 and TRBJ2-1): GAGVSQSPSNKVTEKGKDVELRCDPISGHTALYWYRQSLGQGLEFLIYFQGNSAPDKSGLPSDRFSAERTGGSVSTLTIQRTQQEDSAVYLCASSSDRVNNEQFFGPGTRLTVL.

This chain joins TRBV11-2 and TRBJ2-1; 7 bases agree with TRBD1. Germline V CDR1 and CDR2: SGHAT, FQNNGV. With 8 bases clipped from V and 15 bases from J, the junction kept 16 bases outside the gene matches. The CDR3 runs to 13 residues. The CDR3 here is CASRYLSGGVRFF. The CDR3 DNA follows: TGTGCCAGCCGTTACCTATCAGGGGGAGTTAGGTTCTTC.

The V call is TRBV6-6, the J call TRBJ1-2; D is possibly TRBD1 (5 bases). CDR1 MNHNY and CDR2 SVGAGI come from the germline V gene (reference sequence). The CDR3 runs 14 residues. V was trimmed by 5 bases and J by 4 bases, leaving 14 bases between them. The CDR3 spells CASSGDGRGYGYTF. CDR3 in DNA: TGTGCCAGCAGTGGGGACGGGAGGGGCTATGGCTACACCTTC.

V usage is TRBV7-8 and J usage is TRBJ2-5; D is possibly TRBD1 or TRBD2 (5 bases each). The CDR3 loop spans 13 amino acids. Germline CDR1 and CDR2: SGHVS and FQNEAQ. V lost 7 bases, J lost 2 bases, and 11 bases lay in between. The CDR3 DNA sequence: TGTGCCAGCACTAGGGACCAGCAAGAGACCCAGTACTTC. Translated, it gives CASTRDQQETQYF.

This chain joins TRBV4-1 and TRBJ2-5, with a tentative D call TRBD1 (7 bases). V was cut by 4 bases and J by 2 bases, with 20 bases left in between. The CDR3 runs 17 residues. CDR1 and CDR2 from the germline V gene are MGHRA and YSYEKL. The CDR3 here is CASSPRVGGTAQETQYF. The CDR3 DNA follows: TGCGCCAGCAGCCCCCGGGTTGGCGGGACAGCACAAGAGACCCAGTACTTC.

The chain has TRBV21-1 and TRBJ1-6; the table's D call of TRBD1 was not tested on the DNA. TRBV21-1 is a pseudogene segment. This CDR3 is 17 amino acids long. CDR3 in DNA: TGTGCCAGCATTACCCGACAGGCCCTTTTAGATAATTCACCCCTCCACTTT. Amino acid sequence: CASITRQALLDNSPLHF.

This clone was observed a single time. The chain uses TRBV19 and TRBJ1-1, with D uncertain. From germline, CDR1 is LNHDA and CDR2 SQIVND (reference sequence). V lost 9 bases and J 3 bases, leaving 14 bases between the germline ends. The CDR3 is 13 amino acids. Here the CDR3 reads CASTQIRDTEAFF. CDR3 coding DNA: TGTGCCAGCACACAAATAAGGGACACTGAAGCTTTCTTT.

This sequence joins TRBV6-4 and TRBJ2-3; D unresolved. CDR1 is MRHNA, CDR2 SNTAGT, per germline. The CDR3 is made up of 12 amino acids. V lost 0 bases, J lost 4 bases, and 2 bases lay in between. In DNA form, the CDR3 reads TGTGCCAGCAGTGACTCGTCAGATACGCAGTATTTT. This gives the protein CASSDSSDTQYF.

The V gene is TRBV28, the J gene TRBJ1-2; weak D call: TRBD1 (5 bases). There are 11 residues in the CDR3. In germline, CDR1 is MDHEN, CDR2 SYDVKM. With 3 bases removed from V and 7 bases from J, the gap between germline ends came to 6 bases. CDR3 amino acids: CASSFGGGYTF. As DNA, the CDR3 is TGTGCCAGCAGTTTCGGGGGTGGCTACACCTTC.

V is TRBV19 and J is TRBJ1-2; 9 nucleotides align to TRBD1. V lost 5 bases and J lost 6; bases outside the gene matches: 13. This CDR3 comprises 16 residues. Germline assignment: CDR1 LNHDA and CDR2 SQIVND (reference sequence). The CDR3 region is CASSPGQGRSSHGYTF. In DNA, the CDR3 is TGTGCCAGTAGTCCGGGACAGGGCCGCTCCAGTCATGGCTACACCTTC.

The rearrangement uses TRBV2 and TRBJ1-4; D is unclear. This CDR3 region has 13 residues. The germline CDR1 and CDR2 sequences are SNHLY and FYNNEI. Trimming removed 6 bases at V and 7 bases at J, with 12 bases between. The CDR3 DNA sequence: TGTGCCAGCAGCCTCCGTTGGGGTGAAAAACTGTTTTTT. Amino acid sequence: CASSLRWGEKLFF.

The chain joins TRBV10-2 to TRBJ2-2, with 15 bases that match TRBD2. V lost 4 bases to trimming and J lost 7 bases; unmatched junction nucleotides: 1. CDR1 is WSHSY and CDR2 is SAAADI in the germline V gene. The CDR3 is made up of 15 amino acids. The CDR3 coding sequence is TGCGCCAGCAGTGGGACTAGCGGGGGGGTCGGGGAGCTGTTTTTT. This encodes CASSGTSGGVGELFF.

This rearrangement joins TRBV7-2 to TRBJ2-3; D remains unclear. With 2 bases removed from V and 2 bases from J, the gap between germline ends came to 23 bases. In germline, CDR1 is SGHTA, CDR2 FQGNSA. This CDR3 spans 19 amino acids. As DNA, the CDR3 is TGTGCCAGCAGCTTAATCTGGATTGGGTCCATCGACCTCACAGATACGCAGTATTTT. This sequence encodes CASSLIWIGSIDLTDTQYF.

This chain connects TRBV7-2 to TRBJ2-2; a possible D gene is TRBD2 (5 bases). The V gene lost 3 bases and the J gene lost 2 bases, with 13 bases spanning the gap. There are 16 residues in the CDR3. Germline V gene data show CDR1 as SGHTA and CDR2 as FQGNSA. CDR3 in DNA: TGTGCCAGCAGCTTTCTTGCAGCGGTTAACACCGGGGAGCTGTTTTTT. Amino acid sequence: CASSFLAAVNTGELFF.

V gene TRBV25-1 combines with J gene TRBJ2-2; a weak D match, TRBD1 (5 bases). The CDR3 is 11 residues long. V lost 7 bases and J lost 6, with 6 bases in between. The germline gives CDR1 MGHDK, CDR2 SYGVNS. The CDR3 coding sequence is TGTGCCAGCACAGGGCCCGGGGAGCTGTTTTTT. This translates into CASTGPGELFF.

V and J are TRBV6-1 and TRBJ1-2; TRBD1 matches at 9 bases. The CDR3 is 15 residues long. The germline CDR1 and CDR2 sequences are MNHNS and SASEGT. V shed 3 bases and J 4 bases; nucleotides not matched to a gene: 6. As DNA, the CDR3 is TGTGCCAGCAGTGATCCGGGACAGGGATCCTATGGCTACACCTTC. Encoded protein: CASSDPGQGSYGYTF.

V usage is TRBV7-9 and J usage is TRBJ1-6; D ambiguous. V was pared by 4 bases and J by 5 bases, with 9 bases between. CDR1 and CDR2 from the germline V gene are SEHNR and FQNEAQ (reference sequence). The CDR3 contains 14 residues. CDR3 residues: CASSSRNNNSPLHF. The CDR3 DNA reads as TGTGCCAGCAGCTCCAGGAACAATAATTCACCCCTCCACTTT.